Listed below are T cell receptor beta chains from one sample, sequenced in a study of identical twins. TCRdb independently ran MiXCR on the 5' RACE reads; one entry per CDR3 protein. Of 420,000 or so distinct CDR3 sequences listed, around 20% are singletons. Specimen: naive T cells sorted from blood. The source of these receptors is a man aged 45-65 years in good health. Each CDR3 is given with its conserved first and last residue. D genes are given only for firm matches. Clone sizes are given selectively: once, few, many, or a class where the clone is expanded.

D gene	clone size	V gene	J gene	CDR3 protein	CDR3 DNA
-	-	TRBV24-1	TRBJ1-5	CATGPSYSNQPQHF	TGTGCCACCGGCCCCAGCTATAGCAATCAGCCCCAGCATTTT
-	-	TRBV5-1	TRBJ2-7	CASSLEGGPNSYEQYF	TGCGCCAGCAGCTTGGAAGGGGGGCCAAACTCCTACGAGCAGTACTTC
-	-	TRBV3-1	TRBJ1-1	CASGGVTEAFF	TGTGCCAGCGGAGGAGTAACTGAAGCTTTCTTT
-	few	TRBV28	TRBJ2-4	CASIDLAGRAKNIQYF	TGTGCCAGCATCGACTTGGCAGGGAGAGCCAAAAACATTCAGTACTTC
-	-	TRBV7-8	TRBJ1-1	CASGALRRNTEAFF	TGTGCCAGCGGCGCACTTAGGAGGAACACTGAAGCTTTCTTT
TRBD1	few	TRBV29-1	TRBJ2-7	CSAKRTGGPYEQYF	TGCAGCGCCAAACGCACAGGGGGCCCATACGAGCAGTACTTC
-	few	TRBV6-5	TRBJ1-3	CASSYGPGDTIYF	TGTGCCAGCAGCTACGGACCGGGAGACACCATATATTTT
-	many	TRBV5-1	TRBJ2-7	CASSLGQYYEQYF	TGCGCCAGCAGCCTAGGACAGTACTACGAGCAGTACTTC
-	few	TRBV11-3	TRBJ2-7	CASSMGPMYEQYF	TGTGCCAGCTCCATGGGACCTATGTACGAGCAGTACTTC
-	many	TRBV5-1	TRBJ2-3	CASSTDSLTDTQYF	TGCGCCAGCAGCACCGACAGCCTCACAGATACGCAGTATTTT